Listed below are T cell receptor beta chains from one sample, sequenced in a study of cytomegalovirus exposure and HLA in healthy donors. Repertoires were generated with immunoSEQ multiplex PCR, while TCRdb's copy carries only in-frame clones and drops some. Among over 150,000 clones, 65% to 75% were seen once, and the ten largest hold 2.1%. Sequencing was carried out using PBMCs. The receptors shown here come from a man aged 30 to 45 in good health and CMV-seronegative. CDR3s include the opening cysteine and the closing phenylalanine or tryptophan. D genes are given only for firm matches. Clone sizes are given selectively: once, few, many, or a class where the clone is expanded.

J,D,V,size,CDR3,DNA
TRBJ2-3,.,TRBV6-5,.,CASRQGTLNTQYF,TGTGCCAGCAGGCAGGGGACACTTAATACGCAGTATTTT
TRBJ2-6,TRBD2,TRBV11-2,once,CASSPLAGSGANVLTF,TGTGCCAGCAGCCCTCTAGCGGGCTCTGGGGCCAACGTCCTGACTTTC
TRBJ2-7,.,TRBV2,once,CASGLEGTYEQYF,TGTGCCAGCGGTCTAGAGGGTACCTACGAGCAGTACTTT
TRBJ1-1,TRBD1,TRBV6-5,few,CASKTGDTEAFF,TGTGCCAGCAAGACAGGGGACACTGAAGCTTTCTTT
TRBJ2-3,TRBD2,TRBV29-1,.,CSATPSSGGTDTQYF,TGCAGCGCTACTCCTTCTAGCGGGGGCACAGATACGCAGTATTTT
TRBJ1-4,TRBD1,TRBV4-2,few,CASSQQDRDEKLFF,TGTGCCAGCAGCCAACAGGACAGGGACGAAAAACTGTTTTTT
TRBJ2-1,TRBD1,TRBV7-2,.,CTSSLVSGGQFF,TGTACCAGCAGCTTAGTGTCAGGGGGGCAGTTCTTC
TRBJ2-7,TRBD1,TRBV7-9,few,CSSSFRPRDRGGTYEQYF,TGTTCCAGCAGCTTCCGACCTCGGGACAGGGGGGGGACCTACGAGCAGTACTTC
TRBJ1-5,.,TRBV4-1,.,CASSQTTGNQPQHF,TGCGCCAGCAGCCAGACGACGGGGAATCAGCCCCAGCATTTT
TRBJ2-5,.,TRBV7-7,few,CASSLVPDRTQETQYF,TGTGCCAGCAGCTTAGTTCCGGACAGAACTCAAGAGACCCAGTACTTC
TRBJ2-7,.,TRBV4-2,.,CASSQNRASIYEQYF,TGTGCCAGCAGCCAAAACAGGGCTTCTATCTACGAGCAGTACTTC
TRBJ1-4,.,TRBV7-8,.,CASSSQGLSNEKLFF,TGTGCCAGCAGCTCTCAAGGACTGAGTAATGAAAAACTGTTTTTT
TRBJ2-7,TRBD1,TRBV6-1,.,CASSEARTGGYYEQYF,TGTGCCAGCAGTGAAGCCCGGACAGGGGGTTACTACGAGCAGTACTTC
TRBJ2-3,.,TRBV4-2,.,CASSAGGSTDTQYF,TGTGCCAGCAGCGCAGGGGGGAGCACAGATACGCAGTATTTT
TRBJ2-5,TRBD1,TRBV5-1,.,CASSTQGGAGEQYF,TGCGCCAGCAGCACTCAAGGGGGCGCTGGGGAGCAGTACTTC
TRBJ2-2,.,TRBV5-1,.,CASSLDQTGELFF,TGCGCCAGCAGCCTCGATCAGACCGGGGAGCTGTTTTTT
TRBJ1-1,.,TRBV6-1,few,CASSSVGVRTEAFF,TGTGCCAGCTCGTCGGTGGGAGTAAGAACTGAAGCTTTCTTT
TRBJ2-7,TRBD1,TRBV5-6,.,CASAKGTASYEQYF,TGTGCCAGCGCCAAGGGGACAGCGTCCTACGAGCAGTACTTC
TRBJ1-1,.,TRBV7-3,.,CASSASGSLNTEAFF,TGTGCCAGCAGCGCCTCCGGGTCTTTGAACACTGAAGCTTTCTTT
TRBJ1-2,.,TRBV28,.,CASSRGTFYGYTF,TGTGCCAGCAGTAGGGGGACATTCTATGGCTACACCTTC
TRBJ2-7,.,TRBV6-1,.,CASSVQEGNEQYF,TGTGCCAGCAGTGTACAGGAGGGCAACGAGCAGTACTTC
TRBJ1-5,TRBD1,TRBV28,once,CASRLLLSTGKSNQPQHF,TGTGCCAGCAGACTACTCCTTTCGACAGGGAAGAGCAATCAGCCCCAGCATTTT
TRBJ1-1,.,TRBV29-1,.,CSVEDWRGGTNTEAFF,TGCAGCGTTGAAGACTGGCGGGGAGGGACGAACACTGAAGCTTTCTTT
TRBJ2-6,TRBD2,TRBV5-1,.,CASSLGGSSGANVLTF,TGCGCCAGCAGTTTAGGCGGGAGCTCTGGGGCCAACGTCCTGACTTTC
TRBJ1-2,.,TRBV19,.,CASSIGGDGYTF,TGTGCCAGTAGCATCGGGGGAGATGGCTACACCTTC
TRBJ1-1,.,TRBV6-6,once,CASSLTETNTEAFF,TGTGCCAGCAGCCTGACAGAGACGAACACTGAAGCTTTCTTT
TRBJ2-7,.,TRBV6-5,.,CASTPGQNYEQYF,TGTGCCAGCACCCCGGGACAAAACTACGAGCAGTACTTC
TRBJ2-1,.,TRBV4-2,.,CASSYRGAYNEQFF,TGTGCCAGCAGCTACCGGGGGGCGTACAATGAGCAGTTCTTC
TRBJ1-6,TRBD1,TRBV11-2,.,CASSLVGGQNSPLHF,TGTGCCAGCAGCTTAGTAGGGGGACAGAATTCACCCCTCCACTTT